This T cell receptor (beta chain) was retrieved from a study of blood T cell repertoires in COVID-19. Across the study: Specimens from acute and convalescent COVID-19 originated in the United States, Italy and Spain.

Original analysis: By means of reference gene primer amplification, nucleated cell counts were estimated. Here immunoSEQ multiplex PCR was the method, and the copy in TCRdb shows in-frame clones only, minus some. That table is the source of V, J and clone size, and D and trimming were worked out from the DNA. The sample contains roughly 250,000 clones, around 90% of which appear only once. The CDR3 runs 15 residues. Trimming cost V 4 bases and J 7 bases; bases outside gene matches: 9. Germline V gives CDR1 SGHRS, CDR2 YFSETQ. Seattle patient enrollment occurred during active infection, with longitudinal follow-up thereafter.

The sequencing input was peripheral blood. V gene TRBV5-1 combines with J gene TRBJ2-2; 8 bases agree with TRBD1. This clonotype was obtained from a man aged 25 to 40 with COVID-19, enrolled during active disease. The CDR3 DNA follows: TGCGCCAGCAGCCTCGGACAGGGTATGTTCGGGGAGCTGTTTTTT. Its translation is CASSLGQGMFGELFF. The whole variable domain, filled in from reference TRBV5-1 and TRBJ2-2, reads KAGVTQTPRYLIKTRGQQVTLSCSPISGHRSVSWYQQTPGQGLQFLFEYFSETQRNKGNFPGRFSGRQFSNSRSEMNVSTLELGDSALYLCASSLGQGMFGELFFGEGSRLTVL.